This TCR beta chain was obtained from a study of T cells in Graves' hyperthyroidism and ophthalmopathy. There are 16 residues in the CDR3. Per the germline V gene, CDR1 is MNHEY and CDR2 is SVGEGT. Trimming left V 0 bases short and J 5 bases short, with 14 bases between. Using RNA transcripts as the source, TCR beta CDR3 regions were amplified. The HTBI primer set served for first-round RT-PCR of the TCR CDR3. One entry per CDR3 protein results from TCRdb running MiXCR on the multiplex PCR reads. The table shows more than 550,000 distinct CDR3 sequences, with about 18% occurring only once. The sequenced sample was blood. The chain joins TRBV6-2 or TRBV6-3 to TRBJ2-4; D is perhaps TRBD2 (5 bases). The TCR comes from a man in his fifties with Graves' hyperthyroidism. The DNA of the CDR3 is TGTGCCAGCAGTTACTCGACCGGCGGGCGCCAAAACATTCAGTACTTC. Translated, it gives CASSYSTGGRQNIQYF.